These 16 T cell receptor beta chains share one sample of origin, sequenced in a study of blood T cell repertoires in COVID-19. Generated by immunoSEQ multiplex PCR, the TCRdb table keeps only in-frame clones and is missing some. The table shows 150,000 to 200,000 clones, with around 90% occurring only once. The sequencing input was peripheral blood. These receptors came from a man in his fifties or sixties who had recovered from COVID-19.

This chain joins TRBV4-1 and TRBJ2-2, with 7 bases identical to TRBD1. This CDR3 region has 16 residues. The germline V gene has CDR1 MGHRA and CDR2 YSYEKL. The V gene end was trimmed by 4 bases and the J gene end by 4 bases; junction bases not matched to a gene: 9. CDR3 DNA: TGCGCCAGCAGCCTGACGACAGGGATTACCACCGGGGAGCTGTTTTTT. Amino acid sequence: CASSLTTGITTGELFF.

The chain employs TRBV3-1 (or the pseudogene TRBV3-2) and TRBJ1-3, with unresolved D. This CDR3 comprises 17 residues. Germline V gene lookup returns CDR1 LGHDT and CDR2 YNNKEL (reference sequence). Trimming shortened V by 0 bases and J by 0 bases, and 12 bases separated the two germline ends. The CDR3 loop reads CASSQDPRRNSGNTIYF. CDR3 coding DNA: TGTGCCAGCAGCCAAGATCCCAGGCGCAACTCTGGAAACACCATATATTTT.

The chain links TRBV7-9 to TRBJ1-2, with TRBD1 matching 7 bases. There are 12 residues in the CDR3. V lost 3 bases to trimming and J lost 6 bases; unmatched junction nucleotides: 1. CDR1 and CDR2 (germline): SEHNR, FQNEAQ (reference sequence). The CDR3, as DNA: TGTGCCAGCAGCTTTACAGGGGATGGCTACACCTTC. This codes for CASSFTGDGYTF.

The chain joins TRBV7-3 to TRBJ2-2, with D unclear. Trimming left V 5 bases short and J 3 bases short, with 13 bases between. The CDR3 spans 15 residues. CDR1 is SGHTA and CDR2 is FQGTGA in the germline V gene. This CDR3 reads CASSRRAGYTGELFF. The CDR3 DNA follows: TGTGCCAGCAGCCGACGCGCCGGGTACACCGGGGAGCTGTTTTTT. The full variable domain, its missing parts supplied by reference TRBV7-3 and TRBJ2-2, is GAGVSQTPSNKVTEKGKYVELRCDPISGHTALYWYRQSLGQGPEFLIYFQGTGAADDSGLPNDRFFAVRPEGSVSTLKIQRTERGDSAVYLCASSRRAGYTGELFFGEGSRLTVL.

The chain employs TRBV18 and TRBJ1-1; D is possibly TRBD1 (6 bases). There are 15 residues in the CDR3. V was shortened by 2 bases and J by 8 bases, with 18 bases between the two germline ends. CDR1 KGHSH and CDR2 LQKENI come from the germline V gene. CDR3 in DNA: TGTGCCAGCTCACCATTGTCGGACAGAGTTATAGAAGCTTTCTTT. This gives the protein CASSPLSDRVIEAFF.

The gene calls are TRBV21-1 and TRBJ1-4; the table calls TRBD1, which could not be checked here. TRBV21-1 represents a pseudogene. This CDR3 contains 19 residues. The CDR3 DNA sequence: TGTGCCAGCAGCAAAGATCGGACAGGGGGTGATGGGAGGAATGAAAAACTGTTTTTT. This sequence encodes CASSKDRTGGDGRNEKLFF.

V gene TRBV29-1 combines with J gene TRBJ2-3, with 8 nucleotides matching TRBD2. The germline V gene encodes CDR1 SQVTM and CDR2 ANQGSEA. The CDR3 sequence is 14 residues long. This CDR3 is CTGGGHLITDTQYF. For the CDR3, the DNA is TGCACCGGGGGGGGACACCTAATCACAGATACGCAGTATTTT.

This chain uses TRBV18 with TRBJ1-1; 8 bases are shared with TRBD1. The germline gives CDR1 KGHSH, CDR2 LQKENI. The CDR3 has 16 residues. With 2 bases clipped from V and 1 base from J, the junction kept 6 bases outside the gene matches. CDR3 residues: CASSPAGGQGNTEAFF. CDR3 coding DNA: TGTGCCAGCTCACCAGCCGGAGGACAGGGGAACACTGAAGCTTTCTTT.

This rearrangement joins TRBV5-4 to TRBJ2-7, with TRBD2 matching 14 bases. V was clipped by 2 bases and J by 5 bases; unmatched bases: 6. Germline V gene data show CDR1 as SGHNT and CDR2 as YYREEE (reference sequence). The CDR3 runs to 16 residues. The CDR3 protein is CASSLRLAGGKHEQYF. The CDR3 region has the DNA TGTGCCAGCAGCTTAAGACTAGCGGGGGGGAAACACGAGCAGTACTTC. Together with reference TRBV5-4 and TRBJ2-7, the CDR3 gives the full variable domain: ETGVTQSPTHLIKTRGQQVTLRCSSQSGHNTVSWYQQALGQGPQFIFQYYREEENGRGNFPPRFSGLQFPNYSSELNVNALELDDSALYLCASSLRLAGGKHEQYFGPGTRLTVT.

The chain combines TRBV4-1 with TRBJ2-7; 9 bases line up with TRBD2. This CDR3 comprises 18 residues. With V trimmed by 0 bases and J by 0 bases, 9 bases remained unmatched. Germline V gene sequence: CDR1 MGHRA, CDR2 YSYEKL. Here the CDR3 DNA reads TGCGCCAGCAGCCAAGACCCACAGCGGGGGGACACCTCCTACGAGCAGTACTTC. Translated: CASSQDPQRGDTSYEQYF.

The chain uses TRBV19 and TRBJ2-1; 9 nucleotides match TRBD2. The V and J ends lost 5 bases and 7 bases, in that order; junction bases with no gene match: 9. In germline, CDR1 is LNHDA, CDR2 SQIVND (reference sequence). CDR3 length: 15 residues. The CDR3: CASSEVASGKNEQFF. DNA of the CDR3: TGTGCCAGTAGTGAGGTCGCTAGCGGGAAGAATGAGCAGTTCTTC. The full variable domain, rest sourced from reference TRBV19 and TRBJ2-1, is DGGITQSPKYLFRKEGQNVTLSCEQNLNHDAMYWYRQDPGQGLRLIYYSQIVNDFQKGDIAEGYSVSREKKESFPLTVTSAQKNPTAFYLCASSEVASGKNEQFFGPGTRLTVL.

The rearrangement joins TRBV4-1 to TRBJ1-4; D gene ambiguous. V shed 5 bases and J shed 0 bases, with 13 bases lying between them. This CDR3 comprises 16 residues. Germline V gene sequence: CDR1 MGHRA, CDR2 YSYEKL. The CDR3 nucleotides are TGCGCCAGCAGCGCCGAAGCTGTCCCAACTAATGAAAAACTGTTTTTT. Translating it yields CASSAEAVPTNEKLFF.

The chain combines TRBV5-6 with TRBJ2-2; TRBD1 aligns across 7 bases. V lost 3 bases and J lost 1; bases outside the gene matches: 0. Germline assignment: CDR1 SGHDT and CDR2 YYEEEE. CDR3 length: 14 amino acids. CDR3 sequence (DNA): TGTGCCAGCAGCTACAGGGGGAACACCGGGGAGCTGTTTTTT. This sequence encodes CASSYRGNTGELFF.

The chain carries TRBV4-3 and TRBJ2-1; D may be TRBD2 (7 bases). Germline CDR1 LGHNA, CDR2 YSLEER. The V end was cut by 0 bases, the J end by 6 bases, with 21 bases between. The CDR3 spans 18 residues. CDR3 loop: CASSQDQYGEGGINEQFF. The CDR3 DNA reads as TGCGCCAGCAGCCAAGATCAATATGGGGAGGGGGGAATCAATGAGCAGTTCTTC.

As for this clone: This CDR3 is also generated by other DNA sequences in the sample. The V gene is TRBV7-2, the J gene TRBJ2-3; TRBD2 matches at 8 bases. Germline trimming cut 1 base from V and 3 bases from J; bases unmatched to any gene: 0. The CDR3 is 14 amino acids. Germline V gene lookup returns CDR1 SGHTA and CDR2 FQGNSA. DNA of the CDR3: TGTGCCAGCAGCTTAGGACTAGCGACAGATACGCAGTATTTT. Its protein is CASSLGLATDTQYF.

The table lists this clone with a count of one. The J gene is TRBJ2-4, the V gene TRBV4-1, with no clear D. This CDR3 comprises 15 residues. The V gene's germline CDR1 is MGHRA and CDR2 YSYEKL. V shed 1 base and J shed 0 bases, with 7 bases lying between them. The CDR3 protein is CASSQVNLAKNIQYF. In nucleotides, the CDR3 is TGCGCCAGCAGCCAAGTCAACTTAGCCAAAAACATTCAGTACTTC.